These T cell receptor beta chains were read from a single sample in a study of Ad26.COV2.S vaccination and SARS-CoV-2 variants. Assay: immunoSEQ multiplex PCR; the TCRdb copy retains only in-frame clones and omits some. The sample has around 400,000 clones, approximately 90% seen once. Specimen: peripheral blood, collected in a trial of Ad26.COV2.S vaccine versus placebo. The receptors originated from a person aged 18-60 years who received the Ad26.COV2.S COVID-19 vaccine or a placebo. The CDR3 runs from the conserved cysteine through the conserved F or W. D genes are given only for firm matches. Size values are once, few and many counts, or a class for expanded clones, and some rows have none.

J gene | D gene | V gene | clone size | CDR3 protein | CDR3 DNA
TRBJ2-3 | TRBD2 | TRBV6-1 | - | CASRQTSGRDDTQYF | TGTGCCAGCAGGCAAACTAGCGGGAGGGACGATACGCAGTATTTT
TRBJ2-1 | - | TRBV2 | - | CASSEVPREQFF | TGTGCCAGCAGTGAAGTGCCCCGGGAGCAGTTCTTC
TRBJ2-7 | TRBD1 | TRBV6-5 | - | CASSKTGVTSYEQYF | TGTGCCAGCAGTAAGACAGGGGTGACCTCCTACGAGCAGTACTTC
TRBJ2-7 | - | TRBV5-1 | - | CASSLVPGYYEQYF | TGCGCCAGCAGCTTAGTTCCAGGGTACTACGAGCAGTACTTC
TRBJ2-1 | - | TRBV10-1 | - | CASSEYGATGNEQFF | TGCGCCAGCAGTGAGTACGGGGCAACCGGGAATGAGCAGTTCTTC
TRBJ1-1 | - | TRBV3-1/TRBV3-2 | few | CATGVGTEAFF | TGTGCCACCGGCGTGGGGACTGAAGCTTTCTTT
TRBJ2-2 | TRBD2 | TRBV5-1 | - | CASSVTSPGELFF | TGCGCCAGCAGCGTGACTAGCCCCGGGGAGCTGTTTTTT
TRBJ1-1 | - | TRBV10-2 | - | CASSIKMTGTEAFF | TGCGCCAGCAGTATAAAAATGACAGGAACTGAAGCTTTCTTT
TRBJ2-7 | - | TRBV29-1 | - | CSVGDREPYEQYF | TGCAGCGTTGGGGACCGAGAGCCCTACGAGCAGTACTTC
TRBJ1-1 | TRBD1 | TRBV12-3/TRBV12-4 | - | CASSLTGYTEAFF | TGTGCCAGCAGTTTGACAGGGTACACTGAAGCTTTCTTT
TRBJ1-2 | - | TRBV18 | - | CASSPLDRYGYTF | TGTGCCAGCTCACCTTTGGACCGCTATGGCTACACCTTC
TRBJ2-7 | TRBD2 | TRBV6-5 | - | CASCREGRAYEQYF | TGTGCCAGTTGTCGGGAGGGCAGGGCCTACGAGCAGTACTTC
TRBJ2-2 | TRBD1 | TRBV5-1 | - | CASSFDRVNTGELFF | TGCGCCAGCAGCTTTGACAGGGTAAACACCGGGGAGCTGTTTTTT
TRBJ1-2 | - | TRBV12-3/TRBV12-4 | - | CASSWQYGYTF | TGTGCCAGCAGTTGGCAATATGGCTACACCTTC
TRBJ1-1 | TRBD1 | TRBV10-3 | once | CAAHRGSNTEAFF | TGTGCCGCCCACAGGGGGTCGAACACTGAAGCTTTCTTT
TRBJ2-1 | - | TRBV28 | - | CASSLVGPGFSVYEQFF | TGTGCCAGCAGTTTAGTTGGGCCTGGGTTCTCTGTGTATGAGCAGTTCTTC
TRBJ2-3 | - | TRBV7-9 | - | CASSSLYDSTDTQYF | TGTGCCAGCAGCTCGCTCTACGATAGCACAGATACGCAGTATTTT
TRBJ2-7 | TRBD2 | TRBV5-1 | - | CASSLGAIAGGTEQYF | TGCGCCAGCAGCTTGGGGGCGATAGCGGGAGGTACCGAGCAGTACTTC
TRBJ2-7 | - | TRBV28 | - | CASTRQLFDEQYF | TGTGCCAGCACGCGACAGTTATTCGACGAGCAGTACTTC
TRBJ2-1 | - | TRBV4-3 | - | CASSQVANSYNEQFF | TGCGCCAGCAGCCAAGTGGCGAACTCCTACAATGAGCAGTTCTTC
TRBJ2-1 | - | TRBV9 | once | CASSVAGVDYNEQFF | TGTGCCAGCAGCGTAGCGGGAGTAGACTACAATGAGCAGTTCTTC
TRBJ2-2 | TRBD2 | TRBV7-2 | - | CASSLGLAGVGTGELFF | TGTGCCAGCAGCCTGGGACTAGCGGGAGTTGGCACCGGGGAGCTGTTTTTT
TRBJ2-1 | TRBD2 | TRBV7-7 | - | CASSSGTSGFYNEQFF | TGTGCCAGCAGTTCCGGGACTAGCGGGTTCTACAATGAGCAGTTCTTC
TRBJ1-2 | - | TRBV7-2 | - | CASSLVGASPGGYTF | TGTGCCAGCAGCTTAGTAGGGGCGAGCCCGGGGGGCTACACCTTC
TRBJ1-2 | TRBD1 | TRBV19 | - | CASTRQGGAFYGYTF | TGTGCCAGTACCCGGCAGGGGGGCGCATTCTATGGCTACACCTTC
TRBJ1-6 | - | TRBV2 | - | CASSDGRSAWSLHF | TGTGCCAGCAGTGATGGGCGGAGTGCATGGTCCCTCCACTTT
TRBJ2-7 | TRBD2 | TRBV7-9 | once | CASSSGLAGDSYEQYF | TGTGCCAGCAGCTCGGGACTAGCGGGGGACTCCTACGAGCAGTACTTC
TRBJ2-7 | TRBD1 | TRBV7-3 | - | CASSSRTGGEQYF | TGTGCCAGCAGCTCCAGGACAGGCGGAGAGCAGTACTTC
TRBJ2-2 | TRBD2 | TRBV5-1 | - | CASSQGLALNTGELFF | TGCGCCAGCTCACAAGGACTAGCGTTGAACACCGGGGAGCTGTTTTTT
TRBJ2-7 | - | TRBV5-1 | - | CASSLAKTRGQAYEQYF | TGCGCCAGCAGCTTGGCCAAGACAAGAGGGCAAGCCTACGAGCAGTACTTC